One T cell receptor (beta chain) is described in this entry. Clones were read by immunoSEQ multiplex PCR, and TCRdb kept only the in-frame ones, dropping some. Among fewer than 80,000 clones listed, roughly 85% were seen once. The CDR3 extends over 11 amino acids. V lost 4 bases and J 2 bases, leaving 3 bases between the germline ends. CDR1 is LNHDA and CDR2 is SQIVND in the germline V gene (reference sequence). The source of the sample is a study of blood T cell repertoires in COVID-19. As for the study in general: T cells, B-cell-depleted T cells, or PBMCs supplied cDNA or gDNA.

The chain couples TRBV19 to TRBJ2-7; no clear D gene. The specimen was peripheral blood. This TCR derives from a man in his thirties or forties with acute or convalescent COVID-19. The CDR3, as DNA: TGTGCCAGTAGTAACACCTACGAGCAGTACTTC. The encoded protein is CASSNTYEQYF. Using reference TRBV19 and TRBJ2-7 for the parts outside the CDR3, the full variable domain is DGGITQSPKYLFRKEGQNVTLSCEQNLNHDAMYWYRQDPGQGLRLIYYSQIVNDFQKGDIAEGYSVSREKKESFPLTVTSAQKNPTAFYLCASSNTYEQYFGPGTRLTVT.